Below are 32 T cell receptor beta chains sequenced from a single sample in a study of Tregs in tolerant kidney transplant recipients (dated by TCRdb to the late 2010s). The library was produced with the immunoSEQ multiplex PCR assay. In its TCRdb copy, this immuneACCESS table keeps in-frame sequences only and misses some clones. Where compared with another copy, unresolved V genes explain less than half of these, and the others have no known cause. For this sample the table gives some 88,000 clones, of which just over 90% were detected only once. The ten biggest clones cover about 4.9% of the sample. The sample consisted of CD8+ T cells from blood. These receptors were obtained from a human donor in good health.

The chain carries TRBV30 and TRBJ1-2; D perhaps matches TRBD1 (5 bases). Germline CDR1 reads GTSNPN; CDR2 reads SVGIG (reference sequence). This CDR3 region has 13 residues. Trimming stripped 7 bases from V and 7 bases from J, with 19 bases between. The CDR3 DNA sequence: TGTGCCTCGCCAGGCGAGGGACCGCCTGGCTACACCTTC. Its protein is CASPGEGPPGYTF. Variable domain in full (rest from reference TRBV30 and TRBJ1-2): SQTIHQWPATLVQPVGSPLSLECTVEGTSNPNLYWYRQAAGRGLQLLFYSVGIGQISSEVPQNLSASRPQDRQFILSSKKLLLSDSGFYLCASPGEGPPGYTFGSGTRLTVV.

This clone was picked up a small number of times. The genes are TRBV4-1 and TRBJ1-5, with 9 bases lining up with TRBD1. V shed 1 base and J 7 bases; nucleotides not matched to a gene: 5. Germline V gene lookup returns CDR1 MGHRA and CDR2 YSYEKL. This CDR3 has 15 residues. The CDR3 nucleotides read TGCGCCAGCAGCCAAGCGGGACAGGGCACGCAGCCCCAGCATTTT. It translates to CASSQAGQGTQPQHF.

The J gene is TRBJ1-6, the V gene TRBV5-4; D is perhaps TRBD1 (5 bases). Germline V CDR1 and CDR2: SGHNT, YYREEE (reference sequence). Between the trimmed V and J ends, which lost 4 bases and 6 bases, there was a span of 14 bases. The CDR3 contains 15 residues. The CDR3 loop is CASSNGHSTNSPLHF. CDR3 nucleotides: TGTGCCAGCAGCAACGGACACAGTACTAATTCACCCCTCCACTTT.

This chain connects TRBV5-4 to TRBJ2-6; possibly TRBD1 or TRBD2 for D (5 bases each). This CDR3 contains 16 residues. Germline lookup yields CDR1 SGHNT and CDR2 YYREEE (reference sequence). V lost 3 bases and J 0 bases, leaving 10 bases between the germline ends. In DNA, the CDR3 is TGTGCCAGCAGCTCAGACGGGGCCTCTGGGGCCAACGTCCTGACTTTC. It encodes CASSSDGASGANVLTF.

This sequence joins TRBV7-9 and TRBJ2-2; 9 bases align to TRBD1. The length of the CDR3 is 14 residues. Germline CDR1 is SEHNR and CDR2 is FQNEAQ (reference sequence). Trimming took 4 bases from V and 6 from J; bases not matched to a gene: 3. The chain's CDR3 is CASSYTGGPGELFF. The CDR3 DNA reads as TGTGCCAGCAGCTATACAGGGGGCCCCGGGGAGCTGTTTTTT.

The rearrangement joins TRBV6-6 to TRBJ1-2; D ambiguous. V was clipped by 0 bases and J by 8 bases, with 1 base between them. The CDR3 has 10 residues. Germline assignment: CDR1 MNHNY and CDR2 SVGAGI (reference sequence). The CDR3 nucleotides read TGTGCCAGCAGTTACTCGGGCTACACCTTC. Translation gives CASSYSGYTF.

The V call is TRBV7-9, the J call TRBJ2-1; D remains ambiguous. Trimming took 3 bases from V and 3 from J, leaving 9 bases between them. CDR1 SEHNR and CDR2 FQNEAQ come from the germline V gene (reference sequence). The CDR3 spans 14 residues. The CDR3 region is CASSLGHSYNEQFF. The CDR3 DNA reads TGTGCCAGCAGCTTGGGCCACAGCTACAATGAGCAGTTCTTC.

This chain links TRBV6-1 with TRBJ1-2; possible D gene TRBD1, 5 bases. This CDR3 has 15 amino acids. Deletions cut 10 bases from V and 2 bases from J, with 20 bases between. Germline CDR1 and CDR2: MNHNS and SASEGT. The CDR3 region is CATPGSGEGNYGYTF. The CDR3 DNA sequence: TGTGCCACCCCCGGGTCGGGGGAGGGCAACTATGGCTACACCTTC.

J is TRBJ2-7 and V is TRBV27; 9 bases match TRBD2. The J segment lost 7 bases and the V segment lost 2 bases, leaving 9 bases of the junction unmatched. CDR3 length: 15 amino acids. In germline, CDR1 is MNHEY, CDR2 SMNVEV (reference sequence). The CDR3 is CASSLPGLAGREQYF. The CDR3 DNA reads TGTGCCAGCAGTTTACCGGGACTAGCAGGGAGGGAGCAGTACTTC.

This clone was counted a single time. Here the CDR3 reads CASSQAGQGANQPQHF. In nucleotides, the CDR3 is TGCGCCAGCAGCCAAGCCGGACAGGGGGCGAATCAGCCCCAGCATTTT. The J gene is TRBJ1-5, the V gene TRBV4-1; TRBD1 aligns across 11 bases. Germline V gives CDR1 MGHRA, CDR2 YSYEKL. The CDR3 has 16 amino acids. V was clipped by 1 base and J by 4 bases; unmatched bases: 3.

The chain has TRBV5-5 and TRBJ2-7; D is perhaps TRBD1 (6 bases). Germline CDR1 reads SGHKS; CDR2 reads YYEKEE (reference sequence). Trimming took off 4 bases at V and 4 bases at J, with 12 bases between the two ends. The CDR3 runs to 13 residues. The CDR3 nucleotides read TGTGCCAGCAGCGCCGGACAGAGTTACGAGCAGTACTTC. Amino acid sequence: CASSAGQSYEQYF.

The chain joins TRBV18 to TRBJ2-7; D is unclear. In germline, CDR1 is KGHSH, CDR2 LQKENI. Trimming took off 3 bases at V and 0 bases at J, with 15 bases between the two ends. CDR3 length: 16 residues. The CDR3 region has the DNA TGTGCCAGCTCACCCACGCGAGACGCTAGCTCCTACGAGCAGTACTTC. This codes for CASSPTRDASSYEQYF.

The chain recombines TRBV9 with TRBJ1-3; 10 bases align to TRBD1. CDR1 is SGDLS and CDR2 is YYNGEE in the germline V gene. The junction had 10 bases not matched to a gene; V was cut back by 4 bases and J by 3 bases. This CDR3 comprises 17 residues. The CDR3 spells CASSPQDRGYYGNTIYF. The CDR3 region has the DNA TGTGCCAGCAGCCCCCAGGACAGGGGGTATTATGGAAACACCATATATTTT.

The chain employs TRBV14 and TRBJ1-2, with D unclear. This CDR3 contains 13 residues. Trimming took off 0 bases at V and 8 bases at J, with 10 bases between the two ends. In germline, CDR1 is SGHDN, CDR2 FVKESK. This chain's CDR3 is CASSQDGGYGYTF. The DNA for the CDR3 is TGTGCCAGCAGCCAAGATGGAGGGTACGGCTACACCTTC.

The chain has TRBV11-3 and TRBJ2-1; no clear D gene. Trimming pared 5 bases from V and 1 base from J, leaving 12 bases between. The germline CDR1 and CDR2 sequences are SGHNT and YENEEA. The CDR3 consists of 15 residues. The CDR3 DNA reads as TGTGCCAGCAGCCCCCTAGGAGCTTCCTACAATGAGCAGTTCTTC. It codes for CASSPLGASYNEQFF.

As DNA, the CDR3 is TGTGCCAGCAGTTTATCATTCCTAGCGGGAGGGCCAAATGAGCAGTTCTTC. It translates to CASSLSFLAGGPNEQFF. The chain couples TRBV27 to TRBJ2-1, with 12 positions matching TRBD2. J was trimmed by 7 bases and V by 0 bases; bases with no gene match: 7. The CDR3 covers 17 residues. CDR1 is MNHEY, CDR2 SMNVEV, per germline (reference sequence).

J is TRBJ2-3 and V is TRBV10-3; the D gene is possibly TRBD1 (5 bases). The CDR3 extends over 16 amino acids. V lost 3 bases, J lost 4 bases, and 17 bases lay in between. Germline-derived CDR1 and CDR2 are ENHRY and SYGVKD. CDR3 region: CAISDPPKGMADTQYF. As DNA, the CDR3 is TGTGCCATCAGTGACCCACCGAAGGGGATGGCAGATACGCAGTATTTT.

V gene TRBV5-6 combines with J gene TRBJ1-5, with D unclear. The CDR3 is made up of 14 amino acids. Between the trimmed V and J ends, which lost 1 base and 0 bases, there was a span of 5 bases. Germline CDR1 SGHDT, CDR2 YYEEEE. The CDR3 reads CASSLYSSNQPQHF. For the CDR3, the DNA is TGTGCCAGCAGCTTGTACAGTAGCAATCAGCCCCAGCATTTT.

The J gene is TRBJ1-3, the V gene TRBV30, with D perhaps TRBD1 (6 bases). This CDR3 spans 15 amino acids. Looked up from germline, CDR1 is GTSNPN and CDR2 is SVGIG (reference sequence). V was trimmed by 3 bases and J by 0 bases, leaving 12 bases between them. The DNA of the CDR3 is TGTGCCTGGAGGACCAGGGGAACCTCTGGAAACACCATATATTTT. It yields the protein CAWRTRGTSGNTIYF. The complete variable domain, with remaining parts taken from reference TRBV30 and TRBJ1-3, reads SQTIHQWPATLVQPVGSPLSLECTVEGTSNPNLYWYRQAAGRGLQLLFYSVGIGQISSEVPQNLSASRPQDRQFILSSKKLLLSDSGFYLCAWRTRGTSGNTIYFGEGSWLTVV.

The CDR3 nucleotides are TGTGCCAGTAGTATAGACCCCGGACAGGGGGCAAGGGAGCAGTACTTC. Its protein product is CASSIDPGQGAREQYF. The V call is TRBV19, the J call TRBJ2-7, with TRBD1 identical over 11 bases. This CDR3 spans 16 amino acids. Germline CDR1 and CDR2: LNHDA and SQIVND (reference sequence). J was trimmed by 7 bases and V by 0 bases; bases with no gene match: 8.

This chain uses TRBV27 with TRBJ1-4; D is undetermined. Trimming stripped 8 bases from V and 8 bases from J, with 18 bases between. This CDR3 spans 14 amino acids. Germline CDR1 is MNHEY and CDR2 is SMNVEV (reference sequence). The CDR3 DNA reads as TGTGCCAGCCGTTCCGACTGGGGAAGAGAAAAACTGTTTTTT. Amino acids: CASRSDWGREKLFF.

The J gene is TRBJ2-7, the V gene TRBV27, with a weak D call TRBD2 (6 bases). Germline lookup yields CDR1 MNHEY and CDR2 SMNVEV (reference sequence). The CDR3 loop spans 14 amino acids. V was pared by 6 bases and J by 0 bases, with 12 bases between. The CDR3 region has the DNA TGTGCCAGCAGGCCGGGACTCAGCTCCTACGAGCAGTACTTC. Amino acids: CASRPGLSSYEQYF.

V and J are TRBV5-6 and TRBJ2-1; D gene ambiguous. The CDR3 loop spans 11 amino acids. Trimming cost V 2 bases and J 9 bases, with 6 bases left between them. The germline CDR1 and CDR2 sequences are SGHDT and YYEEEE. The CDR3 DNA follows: TGTGCCAGCAGCTTCGTGGTTGAGCAGTTCTTC. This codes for CASSFVVEQFF.

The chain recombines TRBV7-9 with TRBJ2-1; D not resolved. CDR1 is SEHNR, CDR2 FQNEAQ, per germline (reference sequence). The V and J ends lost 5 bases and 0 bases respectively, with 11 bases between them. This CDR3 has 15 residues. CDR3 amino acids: CASSPTVSSYNEQFF. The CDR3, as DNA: TGTGCCAGCAGCCCCACGGTGAGCTCCTACAATGAGCAGTTCTTC.

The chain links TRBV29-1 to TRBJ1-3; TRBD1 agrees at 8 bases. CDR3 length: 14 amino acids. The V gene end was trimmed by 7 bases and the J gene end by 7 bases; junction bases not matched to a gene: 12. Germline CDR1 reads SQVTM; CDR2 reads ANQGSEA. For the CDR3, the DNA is TGCAGCGAAGAATCAGGGGGCATTTGGAACACCATATATTTT. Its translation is CSEESGGIWNTIYF.

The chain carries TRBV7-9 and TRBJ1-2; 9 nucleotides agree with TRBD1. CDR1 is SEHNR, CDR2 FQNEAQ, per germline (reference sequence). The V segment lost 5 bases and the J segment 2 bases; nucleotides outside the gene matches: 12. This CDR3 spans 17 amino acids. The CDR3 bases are TGTGCCAGCAGCGGAGTCGGGACAGGGAAGGGGAACTATGGCTACACCTTC. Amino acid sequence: CASSGVGTGKGNYGYTF.

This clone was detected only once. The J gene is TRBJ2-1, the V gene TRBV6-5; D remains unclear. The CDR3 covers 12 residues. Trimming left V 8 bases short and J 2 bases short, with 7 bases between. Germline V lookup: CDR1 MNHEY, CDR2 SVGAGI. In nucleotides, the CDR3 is TGTGCCAGCGGCATTCCCTACAATGAGCAGTTCTTC. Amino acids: CASGIPYNEQFF.

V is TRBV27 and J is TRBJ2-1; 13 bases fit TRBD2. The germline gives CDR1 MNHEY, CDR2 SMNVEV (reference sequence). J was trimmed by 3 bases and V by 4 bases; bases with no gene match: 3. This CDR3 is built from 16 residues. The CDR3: CASSSTSGRGYNEQFF. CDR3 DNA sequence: TGTGCCAGCAGTTCCACTAGCGGGAGGGGCTACAATGAGCAGTTCTTC.

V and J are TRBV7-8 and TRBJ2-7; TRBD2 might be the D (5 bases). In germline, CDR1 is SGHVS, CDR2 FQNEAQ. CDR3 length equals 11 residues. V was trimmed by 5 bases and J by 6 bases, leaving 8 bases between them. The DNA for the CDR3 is TGTGCCAGCAGCCCCGGACTCGAGCAGTACTTC. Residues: CASSPGLEQYF.

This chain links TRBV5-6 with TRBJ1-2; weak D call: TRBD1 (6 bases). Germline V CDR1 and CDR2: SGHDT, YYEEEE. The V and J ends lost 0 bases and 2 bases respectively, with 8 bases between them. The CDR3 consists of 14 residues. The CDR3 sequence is CASSLAGDNYGYTF. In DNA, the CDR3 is TGTGCCAGCAGCTTGGCAGGGGACAACTATGGCTACACCTTC.

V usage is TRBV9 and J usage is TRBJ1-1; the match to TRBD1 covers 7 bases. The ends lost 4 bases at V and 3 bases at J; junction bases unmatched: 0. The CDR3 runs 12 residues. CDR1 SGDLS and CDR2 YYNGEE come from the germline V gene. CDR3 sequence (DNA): TGTGCCAGCAGCCAGGGGGACACTGAAGCTTTCTTT. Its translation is CASSQGDTEAFF.

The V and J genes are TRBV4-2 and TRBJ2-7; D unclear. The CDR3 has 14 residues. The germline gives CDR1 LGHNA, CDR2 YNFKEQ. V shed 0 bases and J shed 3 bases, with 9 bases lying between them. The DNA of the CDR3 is TGTGCCAGCAGCCAAGACCCCGCATTCTACGAGCAGTACTTC. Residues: CASSQDPAFYEQYF.